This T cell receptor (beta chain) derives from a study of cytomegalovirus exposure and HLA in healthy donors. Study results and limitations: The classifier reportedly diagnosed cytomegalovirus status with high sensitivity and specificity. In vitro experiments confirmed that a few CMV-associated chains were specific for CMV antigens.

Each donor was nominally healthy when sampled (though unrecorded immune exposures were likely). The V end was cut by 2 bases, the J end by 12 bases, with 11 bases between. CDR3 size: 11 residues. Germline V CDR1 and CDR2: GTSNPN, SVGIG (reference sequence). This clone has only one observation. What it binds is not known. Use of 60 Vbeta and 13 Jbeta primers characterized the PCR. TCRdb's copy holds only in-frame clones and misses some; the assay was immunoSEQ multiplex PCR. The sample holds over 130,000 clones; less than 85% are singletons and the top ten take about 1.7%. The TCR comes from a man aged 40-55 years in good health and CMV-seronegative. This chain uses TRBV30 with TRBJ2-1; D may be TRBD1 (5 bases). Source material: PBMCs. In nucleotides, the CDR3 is TGTGCCTGGAGTAAGGGCCAGGGGCAGTTCTTC. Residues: CAWSKGQGQFF. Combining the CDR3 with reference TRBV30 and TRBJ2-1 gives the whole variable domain SQTIHQWPATLVQPVGSPLSLECTVEGTSNPNLYWYRQAAGRGLQLLFYSVGIGQISSEVPQNLSASRPQDRQFILSSKKLLLSDSGFYLCAWSKGQGQFFGPGTRLTVL.